This T cell receptor (beta chain) stems from a study of blood T cell repertoires in COVID-19 (dated by TCRdb to 2020 to 2022). Regarding the study in general: The collaborator samples originated in the United States, Italy and Spain and spanned the acute and convalescent phases of COVID-19. The repertoires were released in a freely available public database intended as a resource for research on the immune response to SARS-CoV-2. Where HLA class I and class II types were available, the types were taken from metadata supplied by the sample provider, not from assay-based typing. Subjects who had been exposed to COVID-19, were actively infected with it, or had recovered from it provided the deeply sampled blood TCRbeta repertoires that made up the dataset. The prospective study material was composed of cDNA or gDNA derived from T cells, B-cell-depleted T cells, or PBMCs. A de-identified subject ID, COVID-19 status, age in years and sex were almost always included in the sample metadata. Samples came from the ongoing ImmuneRACE study (first 160 participants) plus 1,254 subjects from 6 global collaborators. The paper's findings and limits, for the study overall: The quantity of clinical and demographic metadata differed by source and by participant and was supplied without curation.

Points on this clone: The specificity of this receptor is unknown. No much larger clone is present one base from it, and per-base qualities are unavailable.

CDR1 SGHRS and CDR2 YFSETQ were looked up in the germline V gene. V and J are truncated by 4 bases and 3 bases respectively, leaving an intervening sequence of 19 bases. There are 16 amino acids in the CDR3, from cysteine to phenylalanine inclusive. Of all the DNA, just the CDR3 is kept, 48 bases in frame from base 1. Enrolling through a virtual design, the prospective study's participants ranged in age from roughly 18 to 89 years and lived across about two dozen United States geographic areas. In the prospective study, participants were assigned to cohorts based on the clinical history participants reported in a screening survey and a study questionnaire. Recovered participants in ImmuneRACE Cohort 3 were defined by two consecutive negative NP/OP PCR tests, clearance by a healthcare professional, or resolution of symptoms. In the prospective study, whole blood, serum and a nasopharyngeal or oropharyngeal swab were collected from each participant by mobile phlebotomists. Participants in the prospective study had the option to provide additional blood draws and questionnaires over a roughly 2-month period. Before DNA extraction, prospective study blood samples were shipped either frozen or at room temperature.

The immunoSEQ Assay, a bias-controlled multiplex PCR, was used to amplify TCRbeta CDR3 regions from genomic DNA. As for the authors' bioinformatics: Within the assay, amplification of reference gene primers was used to estimate how many nucleated cells each sample contained. To quantify the absolute abundance of each unique TCRbeta CDR3 rearrangement, sequence reads were collapsed and filtered. For each sample, productive Simpson clonality was calculated as the square root of Simpson's diversity index over productive rearrangements. Drawn from immuneACCESS, this table holds only the in-frame rearrangements with V and J called that TCRdb kept. Clones are partly lost; checked studies trace under half to an unresolved V gene and leave the rest unexplained. The DNA gave D and trimming, while V, J and clone size come from that table. This sample has about 380,000 clones in its table, and about 89% of those were observed once. The ten largest clones represent around 1.3% of the sample.

The source is a man aged 30-40 years who had recovered from COVID-19. The specimen sequenced was PBMCs or T cells enriched from blood (not recorded which). The chain uses TRBV5-1 and TRBJ1-1, with a tentative D gene TRBD1 over 5 matching bases. For the CDR3, the sequence is CASSQAVMGRDTEAFF. In nucleotides, the sequence is TGCGCCAGCAGCCAGGCTGTCATGGGCAGGGACACTGAAGCTTTCTTT. With all but the CDR3 taken from the reference TRBV5-1 and TRBJ1-1 genes, the full variable domain is: KAGVTQTPRYLIKTRGQQVTLSCSPISGHRSVSWYQQTPGQGLQFLFEYFSETQRNKGNFPGRFSGRQFSNSRSEMNVSTLELGDSALYLCASSQAVMGRDTEAFFGQGTRLTVV.